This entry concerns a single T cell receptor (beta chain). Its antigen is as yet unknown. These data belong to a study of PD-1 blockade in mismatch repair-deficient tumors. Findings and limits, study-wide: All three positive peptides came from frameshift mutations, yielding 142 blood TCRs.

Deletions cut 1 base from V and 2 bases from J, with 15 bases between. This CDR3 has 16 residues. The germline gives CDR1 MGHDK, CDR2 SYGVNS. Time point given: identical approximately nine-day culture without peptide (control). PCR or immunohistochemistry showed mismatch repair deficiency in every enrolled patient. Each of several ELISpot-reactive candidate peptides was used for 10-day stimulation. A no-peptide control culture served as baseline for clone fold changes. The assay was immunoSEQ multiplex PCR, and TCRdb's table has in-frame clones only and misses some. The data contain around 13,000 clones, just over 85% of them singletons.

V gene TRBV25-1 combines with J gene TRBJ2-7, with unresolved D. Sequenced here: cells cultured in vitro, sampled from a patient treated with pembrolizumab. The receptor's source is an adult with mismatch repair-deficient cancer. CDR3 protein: CASSELGMETTYEQYF. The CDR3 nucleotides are TGTGCCAGCAGTGAATTAGGAATGGAGACAACCTACGAGCAGTACTTC.